One sample yielded the 21 T cell receptor beta chains listed below, sequenced in a study of T cell responses to AZD1222 COVID-19 vaccine. The method was immunoSEQ multiplex PCR; TCRdb's version includes in-frame clones alone and lacks a portion of them. Of some 130,000 clones in the sample, approximately 93% were seen once. The input for sequencing was peripheral blood, taken on day 0 of AZD1222 vaccination. The source is an adult in good health.

This chain joins TRBV7-9 and TRBJ1-1; TRBD1 matches at 9 bases. Trimming removed 5 bases from V and 0 bases from J; junction bases left unmatched: 10. The germline gives CDR1 SEHNR, CDR2 FQNEAQ (reference sequence). The length of the CDR3 is 17 residues. The CDR3 loop reads CASSIIPGQGLNTEAFF. CDR3 bases: TGTGCCAGCAGCATCATCCCGGGACAGGGTTTGAACACTGAAGCTTTCTTT.

This rearrangement joins TRBV5-1 to TRBJ2-2; D uncertain. The CDR3 sequence is 15 residues long. Between the trimmed V and J ends, which lost 0 bases and 2 bases, there was a span of 8 bases. Germline V gene sequence: CDR1 SGHRS, CDR2 YFSETQ. The CDR3 reads CASSLGRLNTGELFF. The CDR3, as DNA: TGCGCCAGCAGCTTGGGGCGGCTCAACACCGGGGAGCTGTTTTTT.

About this clone: One end of the junction fails to match germline, which may point to a read error. The gene calls are TRBV11-2 and TRBJ2-2, with no clear D. Germline CDR1 SGHAT, CDR2 FQNNGV. This CDR3 is 12 amino acids long. CDR3 bases: TGTGCCAGCAGCTTCAACAACGGGGAGCTGTTTTTT. As protein: CASSFNNGELFF.

The chain uses TRBV11-1 and TRBJ2-3; 8 nucleotides line up with TRBD2. The CDR3 covers 15 residues. The J segment lost 1 base and the V segment lost 6 bases, leaving 6 bases of the junction unmatched. Germline V CDR1 and CDR2: SGHAT, FQDESV (reference sequence). For the CDR3, the DNA is TGTGCCAGCAGAAAACTAGCGGCAGGCACAGATACGCAGTATTTT. Its translation: CASRKLAAGTDTQYF.

The chain is built from TRBV5-5 and TRBJ1-4; 10 bases match TRBD1. The germline gives CDR1 SGHKS, CDR2 YYEKEE (reference sequence). V lost 4 bases, J lost 5 bases, and 11 bases stayed unmatched. The CDR3 covers 17 residues. CDR3 region: CASSLGTRGQGNEKLFF. CDR3 DNA sequence: TGTGCCAGCAGCCTGGGGACGCGGGGACAGGGGAATGAAAAACTGTTTTTT.

The chain couples TRBV6-5 to TRBJ2-7; D ambiguous. Between the trimmed V and J ends, which lost 7 bases and 4 bases, there was a span of 8 bases. Germline V gene sequence: CDR1 MNHEY, CDR2 SVGAGI. This CDR3 contains 11 residues. The CDR3 protein is CASTRSYEQYF. The CDR3, as DNA: TGTGCCAGCACCCGGAGTTACGAGCAGTACTTC.

The chain carries TRBV14 and TRBJ1-4; D call uncertain. Germline CDR1 SGHDN, CDR2 FVKESK. The CDR3 runs to 13 residues. V was trimmed by 3 bases and J by 7 bases, leaving 9 bases between them. The CDR3, as DNA: TGTGCCAGCAGCCACGCCTCCGTTGAAAAACTGTTTTTT. Translation gives CASSHASVEKLFF.

The V call is TRBV9, the J call TRBJ1-6, with D maybe TRBD1 (5 bases). With 2 bases removed from V and 9 bases from J, the gap between germline ends came to 18 bases. The CDR3 length is 16 residues. CDR1 is SGDLS and CDR2 is YYNGEE in the germline V gene. CDR3: CASSVGPRGWSSPLHF. The CDR3 bases are TGTGCCAGCAGCGTTGGGCCACGGGGCTGGAGTTCACCCCTCCACTTT.

With regard to this clone: The sample holds other DNA sequences that translate to the same CDR3. The V and J genes are TRBV7-9 and TRBJ1-1, with a possible D match to TRBD1 (5 bases). The CDR3 is made up of 13 amino acids. Deletions cut 3 bases from V and 1 base from J, with 6 bases between. Germline V gives CDR1 SEHNR, CDR2 FQNEAQ (reference sequence). The CDR3, as DNA: TGTGCCAGCAGCTTGCAGGGGAACACTGAAGCTTTCTTT. Encoded protein: CASSLQGNTEAFF.

This chain connects TRBV6-5 to TRBJ1-1; the D is unclear. The CDR3 length is 15 residues. With 5 bases removed from V and 1 base from J, the gap between germline ends came to 14 bases. The germline V gene encodes CDR1 MNHEY and CDR2 SVGAGI. The CDR3 protein is CASSPHTDRNTEAFF. CDR3 bases: TGTGCCAGCAGTCCCCACACGGATCGGAACACTGAAGCTTTCTTT.

The CDR3 DNA follows: TGCGCCAGTTCCCGGGGGACGTCAGATACGCAGTATTTT. Translation: CASSRGTSDTQYF. V gene TRBV10-1 combines with J gene TRBJ2-3, with TRBD2 as a possible D gene (6 bases). The CDR3 length is 13 residues. V was cut by 9 bases and J by 4 bases, with 14 bases left in between. Per the germline V gene, CDR1 is WNHNN and CDR2 is SYGVQD (reference sequence).

The chain has TRBV6-5 and TRBJ2-5, with D unresolved. Germline V gene data show CDR1 as MNHEY and CDR2 as SVGAGI. The CDR3 length is 14 residues. V was shortened by 0 bases and J by 2 bases, with 7 bases between the two germline ends. CDR3 sequence: CASSYSGQQETQYF. Here the CDR3 DNA reads TGTGCCAGCAGTTACTCTGGGCAGCAAGAGACCCAGTACTTC.

In this sample, this clone turned up once. The chain couples TRBV30 to TRBJ2-7, with 8 bases matching TRBD1. The CDR3 contains 14 residues. The V gene end was trimmed by 3 bases and the J gene end by 6 bases; junction bases not matched to a gene: 10. From germline, CDR1 is GTSNPN and CDR2 SVGIG (reference sequence). CDR3 coding DNA: TGTGCCTGGAGCCCAGGGGGCGCAGGAGGCGAGCAGTACTTC. Its translation is CAWSPGGAGGEQYF.

This clone was recorded once. V usage is TRBV7-9 and J usage is TRBJ2-2, with a possible D match to TRBD1 (6 bases). The germline gives CDR1 SEHNR, CDR2 FQNEAQ (reference sequence). Trimming pared 1 base from V and 5 bases from J, leaving 14 bases between. The CDR3 contains 16 residues. The CDR3 spells CASSLGVTGRTGELFF. In DNA form, the CDR3 reads TGTGCCAGCAGCTTAGGGGTGACAGGAAGGACCGGGGAGCTGTTTTTT.

The chain carries TRBV2 and TRBJ1-2; D possibly corresponds to TRBD1 (5 bases). V was cut by 0 bases and J by 7 bases, with 6 bases left in between. Germline CDR1 reads SNHLY; CDR2 reads FYNNEI. The length of the CDR3 is 12 residues. For the CDR3, the DNA is TGTGCCAGCAGTGAAGCAGGGGCTGGCTACACCTTC. Protein sequence: CASSEAGAGYTF.

This rearrangement joins TRBV27 to TRBJ1-1; D uncertain. Trimming took 6 bases from V and 4 from J, leaving 9 bases between them. From germline, CDR1 is MNHEY and CDR2 SMNVEV (reference sequence). The CDR3 spans 12 residues. The CDR3 DNA sequence: TGTGCCAGCAGGAGTAGCGGCACTGAAGCTTTCTTT. This translates into CASRSSGTEAFF.

V gene TRBV27 combines with J gene TRBJ2-1; tentatively, D is TRBD1 or TRBD2 (6 bases each). The CDR3 consists of 16 residues. The V gene's germline CDR1 is MNHEY and CDR2 SMNVEV (reference sequence). Trimming removed 1 base at V and 7 bases at J, with 17 bases between. As DNA, the CDR3 is TGTGCCAGCAGTTTATTAGTGGGGGGCGGCGGGAATGAGCAGTTCTTC. It codes for CASSLLVGGGGNEQFF.

The genes are TRBV5-4 and TRBJ1-1; D perhaps matches TRBD1 (5 bases). CDR1 and CDR2 from the germline V gene are SGHNT and YYREEE (reference sequence). V gave up 3 bases and J gave up 0 bases, with 9 bases separating them. The CDR3 has 14 residues. CDR3: CASSSDSVNTEAFF. CDR3 sequence (DNA): TGTGCCAGCAGCTCTGACAGCGTGAACACTGAAGCTTTCTTT.

This clone was seen a single time. V and J are TRBV15 and TRBJ2-2, with 7 bases aligning to TRBD1. This CDR3 is 18 amino acids long. The trim removed 1 base at V and 4 bases at J, leaving 12 bases unmatched. Germline CDR1 is LNHNV and CDR2 is YYDKDF (reference sequence). CDR3 region: CATSRGGPRSGGTGELFF. Here the CDR3 DNA reads TGTGCCACCAGCAGAGGAGGGCCAAGGTCAGGGGGCACCGGGGAGCTGTTTTTT.

V is TRBV6-5 and J is TRBJ1-2; a weak D match, TRBD1 (6 bases). Germline lookup yields CDR1 MNHEY and CDR2 SVGAGI. The CDR3 length is 14 residues. V dropped 6 bases and J dropped 5 bases, with 16 bases sitting between them. CDR3: CASRGPEDSYGYTF. CDR3 nucleotides: TGTGCCAGCAGGGGACCGGAGGACAGTTATGGCTACACCTTC.

The chain employs TRBV5-1 and TRBJ1-1, with D possibly being TRBD1 (5 bases). The V end was cut by 1 base, the J end by 0 bases, with 13 bases between. CDR1 SGHRS and CDR2 YFSETQ come from the germline V gene. There are 16 residues in the CDR3. The CDR3 DNA follows: TGCGCCAGCAGCTTGATGGGGGGTGGCATGAACACTGAAGCTTTCTTT. Encoded protein: CASSLMGGGMNTEAFF.